This T cell receptor (beta chain) stems from a study of blood T cell repertoires in COVID-19. Study-level information: The study drew acute and convalescent COVID-19 samples from the United States, Italy and Spain. Sample material is recorded as cDNA or gDNA derived from T cells, B-cell-depleted T cells, or PBMCs.

Germline CDR1 reads MNHEY; CDR2 reads SMNVEV (reference sequence). V gave up 6 bases and J gave up 3 bases, with 15 bases separating them. This CDR3 has 16 residues. In the original workflow: By means of reference gene primer amplification, nucleated cell counts were estimated. The table came from immunoSEQ multiplex PCR; TCRdb's copy has only in-frame clones and leaves some out. V and J calls and clone size come straight from that table; D and trimming were deduced from the DNA. The table includes approximately 150,000 clones, 80% to 90% detected once. Sequenced input: peripheral blood. The gene calls are TRBV27 and TRBJ1-6, with D tentatively TRBD1 (6 bases). The clonotype was recovered from a woman aged 55 to 70 who had recovered from COVID-19. The CDR3 spells CASRSYRAGYNSPLHF. CDR3 nucleotide sequence: TGTGCCAGCAGGTCTTACAGGGCGGGCTATAATTCACCCCTCCACTTT.